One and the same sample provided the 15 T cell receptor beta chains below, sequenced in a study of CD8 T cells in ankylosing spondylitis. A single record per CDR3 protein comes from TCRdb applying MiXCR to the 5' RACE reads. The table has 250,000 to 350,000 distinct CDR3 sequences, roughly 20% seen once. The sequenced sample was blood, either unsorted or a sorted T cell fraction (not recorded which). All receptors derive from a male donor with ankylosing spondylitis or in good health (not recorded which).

The CDR3 protein is CASSSKGLITDTQYF. The CDR3 bases are TGTGCCAGCAGCTCCAAGGGCCTAATCACAGATACGCAGTATTTT. The chain recombines TRBV7-3 with TRBJ2-3; no firm D call. The CDR3 consists of 15 residues. The germline CDR1 and CDR2 sequences are SGHTA and FQGTGA. V shed 4 bases and J shed 2 bases, with 13 bases lying between them.

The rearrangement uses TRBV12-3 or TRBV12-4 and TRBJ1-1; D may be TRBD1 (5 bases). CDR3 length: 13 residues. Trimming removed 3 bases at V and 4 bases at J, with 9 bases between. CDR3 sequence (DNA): TGTGCCAGCAGTTTGGGGGGTTTCACTGAAGCTTTCTTT. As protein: CASSLGGFTEAFF.

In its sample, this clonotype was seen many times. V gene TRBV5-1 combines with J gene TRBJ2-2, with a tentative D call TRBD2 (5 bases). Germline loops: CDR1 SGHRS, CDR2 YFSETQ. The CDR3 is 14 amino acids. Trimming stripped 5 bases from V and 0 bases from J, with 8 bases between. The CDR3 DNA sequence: TGCGCCAGCAGGAGCGGAGCGAACACCGGGGAGCTGTTTTTT. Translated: CASRSGANTGELFF.

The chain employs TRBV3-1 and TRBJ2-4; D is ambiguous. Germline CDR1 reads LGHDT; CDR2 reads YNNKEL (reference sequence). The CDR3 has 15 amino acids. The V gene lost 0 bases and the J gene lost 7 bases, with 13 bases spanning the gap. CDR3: CASSQDPGTGNIQYF. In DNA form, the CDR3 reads TGTGCCAGCAGCCAAGATCCGGGCACGGGTAACATTCAGTACTTC. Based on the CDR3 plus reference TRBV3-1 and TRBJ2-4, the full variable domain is DTAVSQTPKYLVTQMGNDKSIKCEQNLGHDTMYWYKQDSKKFLKIMFSYNNKELIINETVPNRFSPKSPDKAHLNLHINSLELGDSAVYFCASSQDPGTGNIQYFGAGTRLSVL.

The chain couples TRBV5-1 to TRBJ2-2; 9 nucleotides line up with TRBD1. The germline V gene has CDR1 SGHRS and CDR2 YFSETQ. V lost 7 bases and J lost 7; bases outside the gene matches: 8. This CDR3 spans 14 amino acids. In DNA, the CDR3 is TGCGCCAGCGAAAGGACAGGGGCAAACGGGGAGCTGTTTTTT. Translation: CASERTGANGELFF.

The chain's CDR3 is CATQREAYRETQYF. The CDR3 nucleotides read TGTGCCACCCAGCGGGAGGCCTACAGAGAGACCCAGTACTTC. J is TRBJ2-5 and V is TRBV28; 9 positions agree with TRBD2. Germline V lookup: CDR1 MDHEN, CDR2 SYDVKM. Unmatched junction bases numbered 10, after V lost 10 bases and J lost 4 bases. The CDR3 length is 14 residues.

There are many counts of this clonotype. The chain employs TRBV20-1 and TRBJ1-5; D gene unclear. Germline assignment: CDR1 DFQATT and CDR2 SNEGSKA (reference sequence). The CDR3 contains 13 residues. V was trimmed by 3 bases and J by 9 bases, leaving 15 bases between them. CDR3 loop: CSARRQNGTPQHF. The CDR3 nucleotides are TGCAGTGCTAGGCGTCAGAACGGAACGCCCCAGCATTTT.

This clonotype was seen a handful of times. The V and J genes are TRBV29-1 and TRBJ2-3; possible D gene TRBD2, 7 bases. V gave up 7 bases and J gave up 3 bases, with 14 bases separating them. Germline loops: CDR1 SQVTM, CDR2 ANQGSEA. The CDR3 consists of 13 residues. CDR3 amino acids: CSAGEGSTDTQYF. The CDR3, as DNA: TGCAGCGCAGGGGAGGGGTCTACAGATACGCAGTATTTT.

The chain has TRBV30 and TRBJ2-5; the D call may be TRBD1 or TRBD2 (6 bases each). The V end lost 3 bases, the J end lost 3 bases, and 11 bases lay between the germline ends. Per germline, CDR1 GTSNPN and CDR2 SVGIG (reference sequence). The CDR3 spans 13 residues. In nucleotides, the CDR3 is TGTGCCTGGAGCTGGGGGGCGGAAGAGACCCAGTACTTC. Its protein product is CAWSWGAEETQYF. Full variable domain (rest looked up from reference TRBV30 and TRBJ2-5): SQTIHQWPATLVQPVGSPLSLECTVEGTSNPNLYWYRQAAGRGLQLLFYSVGIGQISSEVPQNLSASRPQDRQFILSSKKLLLSDSGFYLCAWSWGAEETQYFGPGTRLLVL.

This CDR3 reads CSARRRDLLDTQYF. DNA for the CDR3: TGCAGTGCTAGACGGCGGGATCTTTTAGATACGCAGTATTTT. J is TRBJ2-3 and V is TRBV20-1; D may be TRBD2 (6 bases). Germline V gene lookup returns CDR1 DFQATT and CDR2 SNEGSKA (reference sequence). V was shortened by 2 bases and J by 5 bases, with 14 bases between the two germline ends. The CDR3 sequence is 14 residues long.

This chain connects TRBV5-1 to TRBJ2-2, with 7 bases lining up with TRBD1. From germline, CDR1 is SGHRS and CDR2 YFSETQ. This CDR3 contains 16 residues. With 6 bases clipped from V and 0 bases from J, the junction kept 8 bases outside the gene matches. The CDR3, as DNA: TGCGCCAGCACGGTAGGGGGCTTGGCGAACACCGGGGAGCTGTTTTTT. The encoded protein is CASTVGGLANTGELFF.

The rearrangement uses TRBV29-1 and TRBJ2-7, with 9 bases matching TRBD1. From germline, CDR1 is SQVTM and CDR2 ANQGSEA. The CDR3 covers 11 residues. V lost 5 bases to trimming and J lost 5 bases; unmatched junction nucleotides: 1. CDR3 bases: TGCAGCGTTCGGACAGGGGACGAGCAGTACGTC. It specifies CSVRTGDEQYV.

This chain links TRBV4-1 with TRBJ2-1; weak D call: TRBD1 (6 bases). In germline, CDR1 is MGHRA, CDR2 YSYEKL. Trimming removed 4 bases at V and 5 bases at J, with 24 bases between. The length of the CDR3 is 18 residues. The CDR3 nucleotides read TGCGCCAGCAGCCTGACACTACAGGGACCCCATGCGCACAATGAGCAGTTCTTC. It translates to CASSLTLQGPHAHNEQFF.

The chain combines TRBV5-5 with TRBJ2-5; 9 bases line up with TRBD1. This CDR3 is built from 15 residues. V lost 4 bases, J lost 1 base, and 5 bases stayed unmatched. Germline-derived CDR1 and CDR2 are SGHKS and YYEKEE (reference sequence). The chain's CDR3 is CASSQSQGAQETQYF. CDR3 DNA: TGTGCCAGCAGCCAGTCACAGGGGGCCCAAGAGACCCAGTACTTC.

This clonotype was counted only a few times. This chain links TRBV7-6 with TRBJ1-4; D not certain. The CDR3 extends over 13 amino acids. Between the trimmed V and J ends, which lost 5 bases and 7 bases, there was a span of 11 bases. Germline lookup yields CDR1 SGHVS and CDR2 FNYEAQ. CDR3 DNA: TGTGCCAGCAGCCTAACGGGTGGTGAAAAACTGTTTTTT. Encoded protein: CASSLTGGEKLFF.